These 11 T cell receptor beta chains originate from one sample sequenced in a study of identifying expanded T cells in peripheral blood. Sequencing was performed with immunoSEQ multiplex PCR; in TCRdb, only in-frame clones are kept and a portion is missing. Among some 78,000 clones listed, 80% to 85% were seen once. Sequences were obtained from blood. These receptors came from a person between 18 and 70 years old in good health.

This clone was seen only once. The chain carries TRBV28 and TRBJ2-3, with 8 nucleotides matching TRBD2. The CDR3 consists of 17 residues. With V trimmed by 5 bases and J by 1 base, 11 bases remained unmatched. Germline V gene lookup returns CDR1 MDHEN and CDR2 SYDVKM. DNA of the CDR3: TGTGCCAGCAGTCCGGGACTAGTCTTATTCGGCACAGATACGCAGTATTTT. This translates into CASSPGLVLFGTDTQYF.

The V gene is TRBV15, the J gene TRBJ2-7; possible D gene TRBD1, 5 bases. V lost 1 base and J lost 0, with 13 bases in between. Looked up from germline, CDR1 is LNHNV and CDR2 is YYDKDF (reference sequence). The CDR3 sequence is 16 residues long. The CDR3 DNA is TGTGCCACCAGCAGAGGCCTACCTGACAGCTCCTACGAGCAGTACTTC. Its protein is CATSRGLPDSSYEQYF.

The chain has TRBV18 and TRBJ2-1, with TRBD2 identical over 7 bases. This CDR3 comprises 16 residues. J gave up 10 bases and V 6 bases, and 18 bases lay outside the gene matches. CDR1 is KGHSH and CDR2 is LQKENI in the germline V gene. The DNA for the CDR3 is TGTGCCAGCTCCTACACCGGGACTACGCTGTCCGAGGAGCAGTTCTTC. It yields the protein CASSYTGTTLSEEQFF. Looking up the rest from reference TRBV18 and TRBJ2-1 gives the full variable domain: NAGVMQNPRHLVRRRGQEARLRCSPMKGHSHVYWYRQLPEEGLKFMVYLQKENIIDESGMPKERFSAEFPKEGPSILRIQQVVRGDSAAYFCASSYTGTTLSEEQFFGPGTRLTVL.

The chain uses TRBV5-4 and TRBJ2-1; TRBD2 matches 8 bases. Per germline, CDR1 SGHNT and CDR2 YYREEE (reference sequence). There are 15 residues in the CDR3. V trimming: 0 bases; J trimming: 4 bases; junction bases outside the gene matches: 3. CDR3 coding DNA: TGTGCCAGCAGCTTGGATTCGGGAGGGTACAATGAGCAGTTCTTC. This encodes CASSLDSGGYNEQFF.

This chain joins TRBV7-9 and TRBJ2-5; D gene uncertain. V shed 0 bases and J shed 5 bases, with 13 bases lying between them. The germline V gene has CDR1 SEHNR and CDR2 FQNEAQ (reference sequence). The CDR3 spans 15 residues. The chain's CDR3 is CASSLAEDSRETQYF. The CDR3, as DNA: TGTGCCAGCAGCTTAGCTGAGGATTCGCGCGAGACCCAGTACTTC. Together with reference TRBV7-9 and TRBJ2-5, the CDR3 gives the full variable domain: DTGVSQNPRHKITKRGQNVTFRCDPISEHNRLYWYRQTLGQGPEFLTYFQNEAQLEKSRLLSDRFSAERPKGSFSTLEIQRTEQGDSAMYLCASSLAEDSRETQYFGPGTRLLVL.

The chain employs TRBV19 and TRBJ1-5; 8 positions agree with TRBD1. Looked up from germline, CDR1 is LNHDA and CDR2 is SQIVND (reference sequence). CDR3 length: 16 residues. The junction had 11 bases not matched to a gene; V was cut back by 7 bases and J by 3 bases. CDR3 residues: CASNTRQGSFNQPQHF. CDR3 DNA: TGTGCCAGTAATACGAGACAGGGGTCCTTCAATCAGCCCCAGCATTTT.

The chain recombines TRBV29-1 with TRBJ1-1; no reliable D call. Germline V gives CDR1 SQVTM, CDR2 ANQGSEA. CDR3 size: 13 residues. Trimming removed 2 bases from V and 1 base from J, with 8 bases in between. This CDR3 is CSVESGKNTEAFF. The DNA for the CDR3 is TGCAGCGTTGAATCAGGAAAGAACACTGAAGCTTTCTTT. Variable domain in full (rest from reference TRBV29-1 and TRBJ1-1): SAVISQKPSRDICQRGTSLTIQCQVDSQVTMMFWYRQQPGQSLTLIATANQGSEATYESGFVIDKFPISRPNLTFSTLTVSNMSPEDSSIYLCSVESGKNTEAFFGQGTRLTVV.

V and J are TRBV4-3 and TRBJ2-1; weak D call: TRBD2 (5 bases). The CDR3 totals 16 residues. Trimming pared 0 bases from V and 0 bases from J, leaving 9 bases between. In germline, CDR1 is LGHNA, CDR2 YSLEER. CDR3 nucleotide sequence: TGCGCCAGCAGCCAAGACGGGCTAGCCTCCTACAATGAGCAGTTCTTC. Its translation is CASSQDGLASYNEQFF.

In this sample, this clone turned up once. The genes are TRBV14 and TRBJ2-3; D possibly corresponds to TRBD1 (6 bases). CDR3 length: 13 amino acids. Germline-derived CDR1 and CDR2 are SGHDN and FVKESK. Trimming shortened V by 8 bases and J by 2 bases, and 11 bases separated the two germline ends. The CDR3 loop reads CASCRDTTDTQYF. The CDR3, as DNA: TGTGCCAGCTGCCGGGACACCACAGATACGCAGTATTTT.

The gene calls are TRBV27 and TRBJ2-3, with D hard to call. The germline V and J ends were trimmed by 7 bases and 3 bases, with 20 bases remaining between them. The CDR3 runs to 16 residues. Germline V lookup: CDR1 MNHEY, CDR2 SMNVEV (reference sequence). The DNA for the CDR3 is TGTGCCAGCACCTTGATAGGAGAGGCTCCGACAGATACGCAGTATTTT. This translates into CASTLIGEAPTDTQYF.

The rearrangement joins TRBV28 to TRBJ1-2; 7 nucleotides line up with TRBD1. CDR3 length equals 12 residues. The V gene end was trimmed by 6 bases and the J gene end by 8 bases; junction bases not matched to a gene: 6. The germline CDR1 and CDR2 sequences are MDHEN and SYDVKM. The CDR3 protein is CASRTQGKGYTF. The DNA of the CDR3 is TGTGCCAGCAGGACACAGGGGAAGGGCTACACCTTC.